Listed below are T cell receptor beta chains from one sample, sequenced in a study of OX40 agonist ivuxolimab in advanced cancers. Using immunoSEQ multiplex PCR, the repertoire was profiled, and TCRdb retains in-frame clones only, with some absent. The top ten clones hold about 25% of a sample with about 26,000 clones, approximately 75% of them seen once. The material was CD4+ or CD8+ T cells sorted from blood, obtained in a trial of the OX40 agonist ivuxolimab. The origin of the receptors is an adult with an advanced solid tumor such as melanoma, head and neck, liver or kidney cancer. The CDR3 runs from the conserved cysteine through the conserved F or W. Fields, in order: J gene, clone size, V gene, D gene, CDR3 length, CDR3 DNA, CDR3 protein. A D gene is named only where the DNA matches it firmly. Expanded clones get a size class; other rows say once, few or many, or leave the size out.

j_gene: TRBJ2-1; abundance: .; v_gene: TRBV6-5; d_gene: .; len: 14; CDR3nt: TGTGCCAGCAGTTACTCTTCAAGTCAGCGCGAGCAGTTCTTC; CDR3aa: CASSYSSSQREQFF
j_gene: TRBJ2-5; abundance: .; v_gene: TRBV28; d_gene: TRBD2; len: 12; CDR3nt: TGTGCCAGCAGATTGGGGGGGGAGACCCAGTACTTC; CDR3aa: CASRLGGETQYF
j_gene: TRBJ2-7; abundance: .; v_gene: TRBV19; d_gene: .; len: 13; CDR3nt: TGTGCCAGTAGTATTACGGGACCCTACGAGCAGTACTTC; CDR3aa: CASSITGPYEQYF
j_gene: TRBJ1-3; abundance: .; v_gene: TRBV9; d_gene: .; len: 13; CDR3nt: TGTGCCAGCAGCCCAGGTGGTGGAAACACCATATATTTT; CDR3aa: CASSPGGGNTIYF
j_gene: TRBJ1-4; abundance: .; v_gene: TRBV4-3; d_gene: .; len: 17; CDR3nt: TGCGCCAGCAGCCAAGACCGGGCCATTGCAACTAATGAAAAACTGTTTTTT; CDR3aa: CASSQDRAIATNEKLFF
j_gene: TRBJ1-6; abundance: .; v_gene: TRBV2; d_gene: .; len: 16; CDR3nt: TGTGCCAGCAGTGATCTCGTACCGGGGCCCAATTCACCCCTCCACTTT; CDR3aa: CASSDLVPGPNSPLHF
j_gene: TRBJ2-7; abundance: .; v_gene: TRBV6-5; d_gene: .; len: 12; CDR3nt: TGTGCCAGCTCGGGCAGCGAATACGAGCAGTACTTC; CDR3aa: CASSGSEYEQYF
j_gene: TRBJ1-1; abundance: .; v_gene: TRBV27; d_gene: TRBD1; len: 13; CDR3nt: TGTGCCAGCAGTATCGACAGGGCTACTGAAGCTTTCTTT; CDR3aa: CASSIDRATEAFF
j_gene: TRBJ2-3; abundance: .; v_gene: TRBV5-6; d_gene: TRBD2; len: 16; CDR3nt: TGTGCCAGCAGCTTGGGGACTAGCGGGAGTAAAGATACGCAGTATTTT; CDR3aa: CASSLGTSGSKDTQYF
j_gene: TRBJ2-7; abundance: .; v_gene: TRBV5-1; d_gene: .; len: 13; CDR3nt: TGCGCCAGCAGCTTGACGGTCTCCTACGAGCAGTACTTC; CDR3aa: CASSLTVSYEQYF
j_gene: TRBJ2-7; abundance: .; v_gene: TRBV27; d_gene: .; len: 15; CDR3nt: TGTGCCAGCAGTTTACGGGCAGTACCTATCTACGAGCAGTACTTC; CDR3aa: CASSLRAVPIYEQYF
j_gene: TRBJ1-5; abundance: few; v_gene: TRBV30; d_gene: TRBD1; len: 12; CDR3nt: TGTGCCTATAACAGGGGGACGCAGCCCCAGCATTTT; CDR3aa: CAYNRGTQPQHF
j_gene: TRBJ2-7; abundance: few; v_gene: TRBV19; d_gene: .; len: 14; CDR3nt: TGTGCCAGTAGTTTCCATGTGGGCGATTACGAGCAGTACTTC; CDR3aa: CASSFHVGDYEQYF
j_gene: TRBJ1-4; abundance: .; v_gene: TRBV6-5; d_gene: .; len: 14; CDR3nt: TGTGCCAGCAGTTACTGGGCAGGGGAGGAAAAACTGTTTTTT; CDR3aa: CASSYWAGEEKLFF
j_gene: TRBJ2-1; abundance: .; v_gene: TRBV28; d_gene: .; len: 18; CDR3nt: TGTGCCAGCAGTTTATCCCGCCCCCCGGGACCCCACCTCAGTGAGCAGTTCTTC; CDR3aa: CASSLSRPPGPHLSEQFF
j_gene: TRBJ1-1; abundance: .; v_gene: TRBV4-1; d_gene: .; len: 14; CDR3nt: TGCGCCAGCAGCCAAGAGGTCGAAAGGGCTGAAGCTTTCTTT; CDR3aa: CASSQEVERAEAFF
j_gene: TRBJ2-1; abundance: once; v_gene: TRBV30; d_gene: .; len: 12; CDR3nt: TGTGCCTGGAGCCCCCTCCACACCTGGCAGTTCTTC; CDR3aa: CAWSPLHTWQFF
j_gene: TRBJ2-7; abundance: .; v_gene: TRBV30; d_gene: .; len: 14; CDR3nt: TGTGCCTGGAGTGTCGGAAGAGGGGGCTACGAGCAGTACTTC; CDR3aa: CAWSVGRGGYEQYF
j_gene: TRBJ2-2; abundance: .; v_gene: TRBV19; d_gene: TRBD2; len: 15; CDR3nt: TGTGCCAGTAGTCCCCGGGGGGCGAACACCGGGGAGCTGTTTTTT; CDR3aa: CASSPRGANTGELFF
j_gene: TRBJ1-5; abundance: few; v_gene: TRBV6-5; d_gene: .; len: 14; CDR3nt: TGTGCCAGCAGGCAGCCAGGGGAGTTCCAGCCCCAGCATTTT; CDR3aa: CASRQPGEFQPQHF
j_gene: TRBJ2-1; abundance: .; v_gene: TRBV4-1; d_gene: .; len: 15; CDR3nt: TGCGCCAGCAGCAGCACAGGTTCCCCACACAATGAGCAGTTCTTC; CDR3aa: CASSSTGSPHNEQFF
j_gene: TRBJ1-3; abundance: .; v_gene: TRBV7-9; d_gene: .; len: 14; CDR3nt: TGTGCCAGCAGGGGGGGGAGCTCTGGAAACACCATATATTTT; CDR3aa: CASRGGSSGNTIYF
j_gene: TRBJ2-1; abundance: medium-sized; v_gene: TRBV13; d_gene: .; len: 13; CDR3nt: TGTGCCAGCACCCCGAGGCCCTACAATGAGCAGTTCTTC; CDR3aa: CASTPRPYNEQFF
j_gene: TRBJ2-1; abundance: .; v_gene: TRBV9; d_gene: .; len: 12; CDR3nt: TGTGCCAGCAGCGCGGGAGATCCCAGTCAGTTCTTC; CDR3aa: CASSAGDPSQFF
j_gene: TRBJ2-2; abundance: .; v_gene: TRBV7-2; d_gene: .; len: 13; CDR3nt: TGTGCCAGCAGCTTGCAGGTTACCGGGGAGCTGTTTTTT; CDR3aa: CASSLQVTGELFF
j_gene: TRBJ1-2; abundance: .; v_gene: TRBV28; d_gene: .; len: 13; CDR3nt: TGTGCCAGCAGTTTACAGGCCCTCTATGGCTACACCTTC; CDR3aa: CASSLQALYGYTF
j_gene: TRBJ1-1; abundance: .; v_gene: TRBV9; d_gene: .; len: 17; CDR3nt: TGTGCCAGCAGCGTACTTGACAGGTTAGGCCCAAACACTGAAGCTTTCTTT; CDR3aa: CASSVLDRLGPNTEAFF
j_gene: TRBJ2-5; abundance: .; v_gene: TRBV11-2; d_gene: .; len: 15; CDR3nt: TGTGCCAGCAGCTTAGGGGGGGGCACTCAAGAGACCCAGTACTTC; CDR3aa: CASSLGGGTQETQYF
j_gene: TRBJ1-2; abundance: medium-sized; v_gene: TRBV7-8; d_gene: .; len: 15; CDR3nt: TGTGCCAGCAGCCAAAGCCCTCAGGGGAACTATGGCTACACCTTC; CDR3aa: CASSQSPQGNYGYTF